This is a list of T cell receptor beta chains from one sample in a study of radiotherapy plus CTLA-4 blockade in lung cancer. Profiling relied on immunoSEQ multiplex PCR, and the TCRdb table lists in-frame clones only, not all of them. This sample has more than 25,000 clones, with under 80% found just once. Here the sequenced sample was peripheral blood, taken from a patient treated with radiotherapy plus ipilimumab. These TCRs come from a human donor with non-small cell lung cancer who had stable disease on radiotherapy plus ipilimumab. CDR3s include the opening cysteine and the closing phenylalanine or tryptophan. The D gene is left open where the match is weak. Clone size is stated in some rows and not others, as once, few, many or a class when expanded.

V gene,D gene,clone size,CDR3 length,J gene,CDR3 protein,CDR3 DNA
TRBV7-9,NA,NA,14,TRBJ2-4,CASSLAGAKNIQYF,TGTGCCAGCAGCTTAGCGGGGGCCAAAAACATTCAGTACTTC
TRBV28,TRBD2,NA,15,TRBJ2-3,CASSPSGRGTDTQYF,TGTGCCAGCAGTCCGAGCGGGCGGGGGACAGATACGCAGTATTTT
TRBV5-5,NA,NA,13,TRBJ2-7,CASSYIPGSEQYF,TGTGCCAGCAGCTATATACCAGGGAGCGAGCAGTACTTC
TRBV25-1,NA,NA,14,TRBJ1-4,CASPGGLRNEKLFF,TGTGCCAGCCCTGGGGGACTTCGGAATGAAAAACTGTTTTTT
TRBV28,NA,once,14,TRBJ1-2,CASSYGTQNYGYTF,TGTGCCAGCAGTTATGGGACACAAAACTATGGCTACACCTTC
TRBV28,TRBD1,once,13,TRBJ1-2,CASSFDRVGGYTF,TGTGCCAGCAGCTTCGACAGGGTGGGAGGCTACACCTTC
TRBV19,TRBD1,NA,15,TRBJ1-5,CASQHRGGQNQPQHF,TGTGCCAGCCAACACAGGGGGGGGCAGAATCAGCCCCAGCATTTT
TRBV19,NA,NA,13,TRBJ2-7,CASSSTATYEQYF,TGTGCCAGTAGTTCGACAGCGACCTACGAGCAGTACTTC
TRBV4-3,NA,NA,16,TRBJ1-5,CASSQELGANNQPQHF,TGCGCCAGCAGCCAAGAACTGGGGGCGAACAATCAGCCCCAGCATTTT
TRBV5-1,TRBD2,NA,17,TRBJ2-1,CASSLEWVAGGIDEQFF,TGCGCCAGCAGCTTGGAGTGGGTGGCGGGGGGGATCGATGAGCAGTTCTTC
TRBV9,NA,NA,13,TRBJ1-1,CASSANLNTEAFF,TGTGCCAGCAGCGCGAATTTGAACACTGAAGCTTTCTTT
TRBV30,TRBD1,NA,13,TRBJ2-4,CAFRQGRGNIQYF,TGTGCCTTTAGACAGGGGCGAGGGAACATTCAGTACTTC
TRBV6-6,NA,once,14,TRBJ1-2,CASSYSGQVYGYTF,TGTGCCAGCAGTTACAGCGGTCAAGTCTATGGCTACACCTTC
TRBV13,NA,NA,15,TRBJ2-1,CASSLPGHSYNEQFF,TGTGCCAGCAGCTTGCCGGGACATAGCTACAATGAGCAGTTCTTC
TRBV5-1,NA,NA,13,TRBJ1-2,CASSFGQIYGYTF,TGCGCCAGCAGCTTTGGACAGATTTATGGCTACACCTTC
TRBV7-9,TRBD1,NA,14,TRBJ2-5,CASSKGQGWETQYF,TGTGCCAGCAGCAAAGGACAGGGCTGGGAGACCCAGTACTTC
TRBV6-5,NA,NA,16,TRBJ2-7,CASSLGVGAGVDEQYF,TGTGCCAGCAGTTTGGGTGTGGGGGCGGGGGTTGACGAGCAGTACTTC
TRBV5-4,NA,NA,11,TRBJ2-5,CASSFEGTQYF,TGTGCCAGCAGCTTTGAGGGGACCCAGTACTTC
TRBV27,NA,NA,15,TRBJ1-1,CASSLSHSGNTEAFF,TGTGCCAGCAGTTTATCCCATAGCGGGAACACTGAAGCTTTCTTT
TRBV5-1,TRBD1,NA,15,TRBJ2-5,CASSFQDRDRETQYF,TGCGCCAGCAGCTTCCAAGACAGGGATCGGGAGACCCAGTACTTC
TRBV2,NA,NA,12,TRBJ2-2,CASIRVAGELFF,TGTGCCAGCATCAGGGTGGCCGGGGAGCTGTTTTTT
TRBV5-6,NA,NA,11,TRBJ2-3,CASSSTDTQYF,TGTGCCAGCAGCAGCACAGATACGCAGTATTTT
TRBV19,TRBD1,few,14,TRBJ1-4,CASSLGQRDEKLFF,TGTGCCAGTAGTCTGGGACAGCGAGATGAAAAACTGTTTTTT
TRBV5-6,TRBD1,NA,15,TRBJ2-1,CASSYGQGFVNEQFF,TGTGCCAGCAGTTACGGACAGGGTTTTGTGAATGAGCAGTTCTTC